The source of this T cell receptor (beta chain) is a study of control samples from healthy donors and cancer patients. The assay was immunoSEQ multiplex PCR, and TCRdb's table has in-frame clones only and misses some. The profile covers 100,000 to 150,000 clones, with roughly 90% appearing a single time and around 2.1% taken by the ten largest. Germline CDR1 reads LNHNV; CDR2 reads YYDKDF (reference sequence). With V trimmed by 2 bases and J by 5 bases, 11 bases remained unmatched. CDR3 size: 16 residues. Sequenced sample: blood. V usage is TRBV15 and J usage is TRBJ1-2; 7 bases line up with TRBD1. This clonotype was obtained from a woman in her forties or fifties in good health. This CDR3 reads CATSRPGDRETYGYTF. The CDR3 nucleotides are TGTGCCACCAGCAGACCCGGGGACAGAGAGACTTATGGCTACACCTTC.